The source of this TCR beta chain is a study of blood T cells in healthy people across ages. General study findings and limits: Donor CMV status was unknown, possibly confounding expanded clonotype changes.

The CDR3 has 13 amino acids. Germline V lookup: CDR1 PRHDT, CDR2 FYEKMQ (reference sequence). V dropped 1 base and J dropped 6 bases, with 9 bases sitting between them. This clonotype was found once. Its matching antigen is unknown. Sample-barcoded 5' priming and a J-beta primer mix drove a second PCR of about 6 to 12 cycles. TCRdb processed the 5' RACE reads anew with MiXCR; each CDR3 protein has one entry. The sample comprises approximately 800,000 distinct CDR3 sequences, 53% of which are singletons, and 40% to 50% rests with the top ten. This clonotype originated in a man older than 75 in good health. This chain links TRBV13 with TRBJ1-2; D perhaps matches TRBD1 (5 bases). The specimen sequenced was blood. The CDR3 region has the DNA TGTGCCAGCAGCTTAGCCCGGGGCGATGGCTACACCTTC. As protein: CASSLARGDGYTF.